The rows below give T cell receptor beta chains drawn from one sample of a study of T cell responses to AZD1222 COVID-19 vaccine. Data came from immunoSEQ multiplex PCR; TCRdb stores just in-frame clones and leaves some out. The repertoire has some 150,000 clones, over 85% of them found once; the top ten carry around 5.1%. The input for sequencing was peripheral blood, taken on day 0 of AZD1222 vaccination. These receptors were taken from an adult in good health. CDR3s include the opening cysteine and the closing phenylalanine or tryptophan. The D gene is left open where the match is weak. Some rows have no size entry. The others give once, few or many, or a class for an expanded clone.

clone size: -
V gene: TRBV19
D gene: -
J gene: TRBJ1-2
CDR3 DNA: TGTGCCAGTAGTATCGTAACAGGACCCTATGGCTACACCTTC
CDR3 protein: CASSIVTGPYGYTF

clone size: -
V gene: TRBV7-2
D gene: TRBD2
J gene: TRBJ2-7
CDR3 DNA: TGTGCCAGCAGCTTAGCGGTAGTAGCGGGCTACGAGCAGTACTTC
CDR3 protein: CASSLAVVAGYEQYF

clone size: -
V gene: TRBV24-1
D gene: TRBD1
J gene: TRBJ2-2
CDR3 DNA: TGTGCCACCAGTGAGTACAGACAGGGGAGGACCGGGGAGCTGTTTTTT
CDR3 protein: CATSEYRQGRTGELFF

clone size: -
V gene: TRBV19
D gene: -
J gene: TRBJ1-2
CDR3 DNA: TGTGCCAGTAGTATCCGTGGGGCGGGCGGCTACACCTTC
CDR3 protein: CASSIRGAGGYTF

clone size: -
V gene: TRBV28
D gene: -
J gene: TRBJ2-6
CDR3 DNA: TGTGCCAGCGTGAGAGGGGGCTCTGGGGCCAACGTCCTGACTTTC
CDR3 protein: CASVRGGSGANVLTF

clone size: -
V gene: TRBV3-1/TRBV3-2
D gene: -
J gene: TRBJ1-3
CDR3 DNA: TGTGCCAGCAGCCTAAAGGGCTCTGGAAACACCATATATTTT
CDR3 protein: CASSLKGSGNTIYF

clone size: -
V gene: TRBV28
D gene: -
J gene: TRBJ2-7
CDR3 DNA: TGTGCCAGCAGTCGGCCGGGGGTTATCTACGAGCAGTACTTC
CDR3 protein: CASSRPGVIYEQYF

clone size: -
V gene: TRBV19
D gene: -
J gene: TRBJ1-1
CDR3 DNA: TGTGCCAGTAGTTTCCGGACAGCCCAGAAGAACACTGAAGCTTTCTTT
CDR3 protein: CASSFRTAQKNTEAFF

clone size: -
V gene: TRBV28
D gene: TRBD1
J gene: TRBJ1-4
CDR3 DNA: TGTGCCAGCAGTTTATGGTCCCCAGGGGGGAGGGAGAATGAAAAACTGTTTTTT
CDR3 protein: CASSLWSPGGRENEKLFF

clone size: -
V gene: TRBV28
D gene: -
J gene: TRBJ1-2
CDR3 DNA: TGTGCCAGCAGTGAGATCGAGATTTGGGGCTATGGCTACACCTTC
CDR3 protein: CASSEIEIWGYGYTF

clone size: -
V gene: TRBV2
D gene: -
J gene: TRBJ1-2
CDR3 DNA: TGTGCCAGCAGTGGAAACACACAGGGCCACGATGGCTACACCTTC
CDR3 protein: CASSGNTQGHDGYTF

clone size: -
V gene: TRBV6-5
D gene: -
J gene: TRBJ1-5
CDR3 DNA: TGTGCCAGCAGTAGGCAAACAGGGTACAATCAGCCCCAGCATTTT
CDR3 protein: CASSRQTGYNQPQHF

clone size: -
V gene: TRBV18
D gene: -
J gene: TRBJ2-1
CDR3 DNA: TGTGCCAGCTCACACAGGGATGTCGCCTACAATGAGCAGTTCTTC
CDR3 protein: CASSHRDVAYNEQFF

clone size: once
V gene: TRBV7-8
D gene: TRBD2
J gene: TRBJ2-1
CDR3 DNA: TGTGCCAGCAGCGCACCTAGCGGCTCCTACAATGAGCAGTTCTTC
CDR3 protein: CASSAPSGSYNEQFF

clone size: -
V gene: TRBV6-5
D gene: -
J gene: TRBJ1-6
CDR3 DNA: TGTGCCAGCAGTTACCGAGACACCGGGTCACCCCTCCACTTT
CDR3 protein: CASSYRDTGSPLHF

clone size: -
V gene: TRBV7-9
D gene: TRBD2
J gene: TRBJ2-1
CDR3 DNA: TGTGCCAGCACCCTGGGGGGGAGCAAGAGATACAATGAGCAGTTCTTC
CDR3 protein: CASTLGGSKRYNEQFF

clone size: -
V gene: TRBV5-1
D gene: -
J gene: TRBJ1-4
CDR3 DNA: TGCGCCAGCAGCCCTGGGGGGGCCTCTAATGAAAAACTGTTTTTT
CDR3 protein: CASSPGGASNEKLFF

clone size: -
V gene: TRBV6-5
D gene: -
J gene: TRBJ1-1
CDR3 DNA: TGTGCCAGCAGGGAGAGGAGGGACACTGAAGCTTTCTTT
CDR3 protein: CASRERRDTEAFF

clone size: -
V gene: TRBV11-2
D gene: TRBD1
J gene: TRBJ1-2
CDR3 DNA: TGTGCCAGCAGCTCCCTTTGGAGAGGACAGGGGGAGGGCTACACCTTC
CDR3 protein: CASSSLWRGQGEGYTF

clone size: -
V gene: TRBV2
D gene: TRBD1
J gene: TRBJ1-6
CDR3 DNA: TGTGCCAGCAGAACAGGGGGCAGGGGATCCCTCCACTTT
CDR3 protein: CASRTGGRGSLHF

clone size: -
V gene: TRBV14
D gene: TRBD2
J gene: TRBJ2-7
CDR3 DNA: TGTGCCAGCAGCCAAGACCAAGGGACTACGGAAGAGCAGTACTTC
CDR3 protein: CASSQDQGTTEEQYF

clone size: -
V gene: TRBV7-2
D gene: -
J gene: TRBJ1-3
CDR3 DNA: TGTGCCAGCAGCTTAGTGGTCGGAAACACCATATATTTT
CDR3 protein: CASSLVVGNTIYF

clone size: -
V gene: TRBV7-9
D gene: -
J gene: TRBJ2-3
CDR3 DNA: TGTGCCAGCAGCTCAGCTGGCACAGATACGCAGTATTTT
CDR3 protein: CASSSAGTDTQYF

clone size: -
V gene: TRBV24-1
D gene: -
J gene: TRBJ2-1
CDR3 DNA: TGTGCCACCAGTGATAATTCTCCCGACGAAAATGAGCAGTTCTTC
CDR3 protein: CATSDNSPDENEQFF

clone size: -
V gene: TRBV2
D gene: -
J gene: TRBJ1-4
CDR3 DNA: TGTGCCAGCAGTGAAGGGAGTGGGCAGGATGAAAAACTGTTTTTT
CDR3 protein: CASSEGSGQDEKLFF

clone size: -
V gene: TRBV3-1/TRBV3-2
D gene: -
J gene: TRBJ1-5
CDR3 DNA: TGTGCCAGCAGCCTAGCACAGGACCAGCCCCAGCATTTT
CDR3 protein: CASSLAQDQPQHF

clone size: -
V gene: TRBV2
D gene: TRBD1
J gene: TRBJ1-1
CDR3 DNA: TGTGCCAGCAGAATACGACAGGGAACTGAAGCTTTCTTT
CDR3 protein: CASRIRQGTEAFF

clone size: -
V gene: TRBV2
D gene: -
J gene: TRBJ2-7
CDR3 DNA: TGTGCCAGCAGTGGACAGTACCCCTACGAGCAGTACTTC
CDR3 protein: CASSGQYPYEQYF

clone size: -
V gene: TRBV7-2
D gene: TRBD1
J gene: TRBJ2-3
CDR3 DNA: TGTGCCAGCAGCCCCTTTCCGGGACAGGGAGGCACAGATACGCAGTATTTT
CDR3 protein: CASSPFPGQGGTDTQYF

clone size: -
V gene: TRBV28
D gene: -
J gene: TRBJ1-3
CDR3 DNA: TGTGCCGCGTCGATGTTTGGAAACACCATATATTTT
CDR3 protein: CAASMFGNTIYF

clone size: -
V gene: TRBV19
D gene: -
J gene: TRBJ1-5
CDR3 DNA: TGTGCCAGTAGCCAGGGGTTAGGCAATCAGCCCCAGCATTTT
CDR3 protein: CASSQGLGNQPQHF

clone size: -
V gene: TRBV4-2
D gene: -
J gene: TRBJ2-7
CDR3 DNA: TGTGCCAGCAGCCAGGGGGACACGAACTACGAGCAGTACTTC
CDR3 protein: CASSQGDTNYEQYF

clone size: -
V gene: TRBV7-9
D gene: TRBD1
J gene: TRBJ1-5
CDR3 DNA: TGTGCCAGCAGCTTAGGGGACAGTCCTTTAAGCAATCAGCCCCAGCATTTT
CDR3 protein: CASSLGDSPLSNQPQHF

clone size: -
V gene: TRBV5-1
D gene: TRBD2
J gene: TRBJ2-3
CDR3 DNA: TGCGCCAGCAGCTTTCTAGCGGGAGGGCAAGATACGCAGTATTTT
CDR3 protein: CASSFLAGGQDTQYF

clone size: -
V gene: TRBV3-1/TRBV3-2
D gene: -
J gene: TRBJ1-4
CDR3 DNA: TGTGCCAGCAGCCAAGATAAAGAAAAACTGTTTTTT
CDR3 protein: CASSQDKEKLFF

clone size: -
V gene: TRBV9
D gene: -
J gene: TRBJ1-2
CDR3 DNA: TGTGCCAGCAGCACATCCGGCGGGGGCGCGGGGGGCTACACCTTC
CDR3 protein: CASSTSGGGAGGYTF

clone size: -
V gene: TRBV7-2
D gene: -
J gene: TRBJ2-7
CDR3 DNA: TGTGCCAGCAGCTTAGGGCCCTTACCATACGAGCAGTACTTC
CDR3 protein: CASSLGPLPYEQYF

clone size: -
V gene: TRBV27
D gene: -
J gene: TRBJ2-7
CDR3 DNA: TGTGCCAGCAGTTTAGGGTCAGGTGCCGAGCAGTACTTC
CDR3 protein: CASSLGSGAEQYF

clone size: -
V gene: TRBV3-1/TRBV3-2
D gene: TRBD1
J gene: TRBJ2-7
CDR3 DNA: TGTGCCAGCAGCCCCCGACAGGGGACCTACGAGCAGTACTTC
CDR3 protein: CASSPRQGTYEQYF